The 28 T cell receptor beta chains listed next were all sequenced from one sample in a study of early stage breast cancer tumors (dated by TCRdb to 2015 to 2018). Receptor libraries were prepared by the immunoSEQ multiplex PCR assay. Held by TCRdb, this immuneACCESS table contains in-frame sequences only and omits some clones. Under half of the omission traces to an unresolved V gene where checked; the cause of the rest is unknown. Recorded for this sample are about 48,000 clones; around 83% of them occurred a single time. The ten largest clones take up about 1.4% of the sample. Sequences were obtained from blood. The receptors were gathered from a person aged 50 to 59 with breast cancer.

This chain links TRBV11-2 with TRBJ2-3; the match to TRBD1 covers 10 bases. CDR1 and CDR2 (germline): SGHAT, FQNNGV. V gave up 4 bases and J gave up 4 bases; unmatched junction bases: 2. The CDR3 contains 14 residues. This chain's CDR3 is CASSSDRGSDTQYF. CDR3 bases: TGTGCCAGCAGCTCGGACAGGGGGTCAGATACGCAGTATTTT.

This chain connects TRBV7-2 to TRBJ1-4; possibly TRBD1 for D (5 bases). V was cut by 3 bases and J by 8 bases, with 16 bases left in between. CDR1 SGHTA and CDR2 FQGNSA come from the germline V gene. The CDR3 runs to 15 residues. CDR3 DNA: TGTGCCAGCAGCTTGGGACCCCTCAAGGCGGAAAAACTGTTTTTT. It specifies CASSLGPLKAEKLFF.

This clone was observed once. The chain is built from TRBV28 and TRBJ1-5; 8 positions match TRBD1. The V and J ends lost 7 bases and 6 bases, in that order; junction bases with no gene match: 17. Per the germline V gene, CDR1 is MDHEN and CDR2 is SYDVKM. The CDR3 covers 17 residues. CDR3 bases: TGTGCCAGCACATTCCATCGGTTGGGACAGGTGTTTCAGCCCCAGCATTTT. Protein sequence: CASTFHRLGQVFQPQHF. The entire variable domain, with the rest obtained from reference TRBV28 and TRBJ1-5, is as follows: DVKVTQSSRYLVKRTGEKVFLECVQDMDHENMFWYRQDPGLGLRLIYFSYDVKMKEKGDIPEGYSVSREKKERFSLILESASTNQTSMYLCASTFHRLGQVFQPQHFGDGTRLSIL.

This chain uses TRBV7-9 with TRBJ2-7, with 13 bases fitting TRBD2. This CDR3 comprises 15 residues. Losses at the gene ends were 5 bases for V and 6 bases for J; bases not matched to a gene: 7. Germline V gene data show CDR1 as SEHNR and CDR2 as FQNEAQ (reference sequence). The DNA of the CDR3 is TGTGCCAGCAGCATGACTAGCGGGGGGTACGGCGAGCAGTACTTC. Its translation: CASSMTSGGYGEQYF.

The chain's CDR3 is CASSLEDDREAFF. The CDR3 DNA reads as TGTGCCAGCAGCTTAGAAGACGACAGGGAAGCTTTCTTT. V usage is TRBV11-2 and J usage is TRBJ1-1; D is possibly TRBD1 (6 bases). Trimming left V 0 bases short and J 8 bases short, with 10 bases between. CDR1 and CDR2 (germline): SGHAT, FQNNGV. The CDR3 is made up of 13 amino acids.

The rearrangement links TRBV5-1 to TRBJ2-5; 7 bases match TRBD1. This CDR3 has 16 amino acids. The J segment lost 3 bases and the V segment lost 3 bases, leaving 11 bases of the junction unmatched. Germline V gene sequence: CDR1 SGHRS, CDR2 YFSETQ. This chain's CDR3 is CASSSNRDSKKETQYF. In DNA, the CDR3 is TGCGCCAGCAGCTCAAACCGGGACAGCAAAAAAGAGACCCAGTACTTC.

This chain connects TRBV30 to TRBJ1-2, with TRBD1 identical over 8 bases. CDR1 is GTSNPN, CDR2 SVGIG, per germline (reference sequence). With 2 bases clipped from V and 4 bases from J, the junction kept 3 bases outside the gene matches. CDR3 length: 13 amino acids. In nucleotides, the CDR3 is TGTGCCTGGAGTACAGGACAGGGCTATGGCTACACCTTC. Translated, it gives CAWSTGQGYGYTF.

This rearrangement joins TRBV10-3 to TRBJ1-2; 11 bases align to TRBD1. Looked up from germline, CDR1 is ENHRY and CDR2 is SYGVKD. V lost 3 bases to trimming and J lost 3 bases; unmatched junction nucleotides: 9. The CDR3 is made up of 17 amino acids. As DNA, the CDR3 is TGTGCCATCAGTGATTTGGACAGGGGGCGTTCTGACTATGGCTACACCTTC. Its translation: CAISDLDRGRSDYGYTF.

The rearrangement links TRBV18 to TRBJ1-1, with TRBD1 as a possible D gene (5 bases). Trimming removed 2 bases at V and 5 bases at J, with 12 bases between. Germline CDR1 reads KGHSH; CDR2 reads LQKENI. The CDR3 loop spans 14 amino acids. The CDR3 here is CASSPRDLQTEAFF. DNA of the CDR3: TGTGCCAGCTCACCAAGGGACCTTCAGACTGAAGCTTTCTTT.

The chain links TRBV9 to TRBJ1-1; TRBD1 matches at 10 bases. Germline V gene sequence: CDR1 SGDLS, CDR2 YYNGEE. The CDR3 covers 15 residues. With 8 bases clipped from V and 5 bases from J, the junction kept 12 bases outside the gene matches. CDR3 residues: CASAAGTGVTTEAFF. The CDR3 DNA follows: TGTGCCAGTGCAGCCGGGACAGGGGTTACAACTGAAGCTTTCTTT.

This chain connects TRBV19 to TRBJ2-7, with unresolved D. The CDR3 sequence is 15 residues long. Germline CDR1 LNHDA, CDR2 SQIVND (reference sequence). Trimming stripped 2 bases from V and 3 bases from J, with 14 bases between. The CDR3 coding sequence is TGTGCCAGTAGTATAAGTGGGCAGGAAGGCTACGAGCAGTACTTC. Protein: CASSISGQEGYEQYF.

This chain links TRBV25-1 with TRBJ1-6; no reliable D call. The germline V gene has CDR1 MGHDK and CDR2 SYGVNS. This CDR3 contains 14 residues. V shed 5 bases and J shed 9 bases, with 14 bases lying between them. The CDR3 here is CASSMSKEGSPLHF. The CDR3 coding sequence is TGTGCCAGCAGTATGTCGAAGGAGGGTTCACCCCTCCACTTT. The full variable domain, its missing parts supplied by reference TRBV25-1 and TRBJ1-6, is EADIYQTPRYLVIGTGKKITLECSQTMGHDKMYWYQQDPGMELHLIHYSYGVNSTEKGDLSSESTVSRIRTEHFPLTLESARPSHTSQYLCASSMSKEGSPLHFGNGTRLTVT.

Points on this clone: Different DNA sequences within this sample yield the same CDR3. V is TRBV5-1 and J is TRBJ2-7; 8 bases fit TRBD1. The CDR3 sequence is 14 residues long. V gave up 0 bases and J gave up 3 bases; unmatched junction bases: 2. In germline, CDR1 is SGHRS, CDR2 YFSETQ. CDR3: CASSLDGQGYEQYF. Written as DNA, the CDR3 is TGCGCCAGCAGCTTGGATGGACAGGGCTACGAGCAGTACTTC.

V gene TRBV5-6 combines with J gene TRBJ1-6; D possibly corresponds to TRBD1 (5 bases). Germline V CDR1 and CDR2: SGHDT, YYEEEE. Trimming shortened V by 2 bases and J by 4 bases, and 7 bases separated the two germline ends. This CDR3 has 14 residues. CDR3 DNA sequence: TGTGCCAGCAGCTTTACAGGATATAATTCACCCCTCCACTTT. Amino acids: CASSFTGYNSPLHF.

Comments on this clone: This sample also contains other DNA sequences that code for the same CDR3. V is TRBV7-2 and J is TRBJ2-7; 9 positions agree with TRBD1. The germline V gene encodes CDR1 SGHTA and CDR2 FQGNSA. J was trimmed by 2 bases and V by 8 bases; bases with no gene match: 4. This CDR3 comprises 13 residues. The DNA for the CDR3 is TGTGCCAGCTCCCGGGACAGGGCCTACGAGCAGTACTTC. Its translation is CASSRDRAYEQYF.

The rearrangement joins TRBV9 to TRBJ2-7; D might be TRBD2 (5 bases). The CDR3 has 14 residues. Germline V gene lookup returns CDR1 SGDLS and CDR2 YYNGEE. V was clipped by 0 bases and J by 4 bases, with 11 bases between them. The chain's CDR3 is CASSVGPREYEQYF. Written as DNA, the CDR3 is TGTGCCAGCAGCGTAGGCCCCCGGGAATACGAGCAGTACTTC.

CDR3 region: CASTTRVQEEAFF. In nucleotides, the CDR3 is TGTGCCAGCACGACACGGGTACAGGAGGAAGCTTTCTTT. The genes are TRBV6-6 and TRBJ1-1; D is perhaps TRBD1 (5 bases). CDR3 length: 13 amino acids. V shed 7 bases and J shed 8 bases, with 17 bases lying between them. Per germline, CDR1 MNHNY and CDR2 SVGAGI (reference sequence).

The chain uses TRBV11-2 and TRBJ2-7; D is unresolved. CDR1 SGHAT and CDR2 FQNNGV come from the germline V gene. The ends were cut back, 1 base at V and 2 bases at J, with 9 bases in the middle. The CDR3 spans 14 residues. The CDR3 nucleotides read TGTGCCAGCAGCTTAGGCCCAGGTGCCTACGAGCAGTACTTC. As protein: CASSLGPGAYEQYF.

The genes are TRBV4-2 and TRBJ2-1; D is undetermined. The CDR3 is 17 residues long. Trimming took off 1 base at V and 0 bases at J, with 13 bases between the two ends. Germline CDR1 LGHNA, CDR2 YNFKEQ. The CDR3 region has the DNA TGTGCCAGCAGCCAAGTCTTAGGCGGTACCTCCTACAATGAGCAGTTCTTC. Residues: CASSQVLGGTSYNEQFF.

The V and J genes are TRBV5-4 and TRBJ2-5, with 9 bases fitting TRBD1. The CDR3 runs to 15 residues. In germline, CDR1 is SGHNT, CDR2 YYREEE (reference sequence). V trimming: 0 bases; J trimming: 4 bases; junction bases outside the gene matches: 4. CDR3 sequence: CASSLGQGGGETQYF. In nucleotides, the CDR3 is TGTGCCAGCAGCTTGGGACAGGGGGGTGGAGAGACCCAGTACTTC.

This clone was counted only a few times. The chain is built from TRBV10-3 and TRBJ1-5, with D hard to call. Trimming removed 6 bases at V and 0 bases at J, with 6 bases between. Germline-derived CDR1 and CDR2 are ENHRY and SYGVKD. CDR3 length equals 13 residues. CDR3 nucleotides: TGTGCCATCAGCTCGGATAGCAATCAGCCCCAGCATTTT. It encodes CAISSDSNQPQHF.

This clone turned up a few times. The V and J genes are TRBV19 and TRBJ2-2; a possible D gene is TRBD2 (5 bases). Germline V gives CDR1 LNHDA, CDR2 SQIVND (reference sequence). V lost 7 bases and J 0 bases, leaving 9 bases between the germline ends. The CDR3 contains 14 residues. This CDR3 reads CASNEGANTGELFF. CDR3 DNA: TGTGCCAGTAACGAGGGAGCGAACACCGGGGAGCTGTTTTTT.

This clone has just a few counts. V and J are TRBV27 and TRBJ1-5; TRBD1 agrees at 8 bases. The germline CDR1 and CDR2 sequences are MNHEY and SMNVEV (reference sequence). The CDR3 length is 13 residues. Trimming at V came to 4 bases and at J to 6 bases, leaving 2 bases not matched to a gene. CDR3 DNA sequence: TGTGCCAGCAGTTCACAGGGGGTTCAGCCCCAGCATTTT. Translated, it gives CASSSQGVQPQHF.

This chain uses TRBV28 with TRBJ1-2; tentative D call: TRBD1 (5 bases). Germline loops: CDR1 MDHEN, CDR2 SYDVKM. The CDR3 runs to 12 residues. The CDR3 protein is CLSSGGGYGYTF. The CDR3 bases are TGTCTCTCTAGCGGCGGGGGCTATGGCTACACCTTC.

The gene calls are TRBV2 and TRBJ2-7; 10 nucleotides agree with TRBD1. The V segment lost 6 bases and the J segment 4 bases; nucleotides outside the gene matches: 3. CDR1 and CDR2 (germline): SNHLY, FYNNEI. The CDR3 is 13 amino acids. This chain's CDR3 is CASRGDRGYEQYF. The CDR3 DNA reads as TGTGCCAGCAGGGGGGACAGGGGATACGAGCAGTACTTC.

CDR3 residues: CASSLLAGSYNEQFF. CDR3 coding DNA: TGTGCCAGCAGCTTGCTAGCGGGGTCTTACAATGAGCAGTTCTTC. The chain links TRBV5-5 to TRBJ2-1, with 9 positions matching TRBD2. Germline CDR1 and CDR2: SGHKS and YYEKEE (reference sequence). The CDR3 contains 15 residues. Trimming took 1 base from V and 4 from J; bases not matched to a gene: 3.

This sequence joins TRBV10-2 and TRBJ1-1; D is ambiguous. V was clipped by 4 bases and J by 0 bases, with 6 bases between them. CDR3 length: 13 residues. The germline V gene has CDR1 WSHSY and CDR2 SAAADI. For the CDR3, the DNA is TGCGCCAGCAGTGGGTCCATGAACACTGAAGCTTTCTTT. It encodes CASSGSMNTEAFF.

The CDR3 here is CASSLASSTDTQYF. As DNA, the CDR3 is TGCGCCAGCAGCTTGGCTAGCAGCACAGATACGCAGTATTTT. The rearrangement uses TRBV5-1 and TRBJ2-3, with a tentative D call TRBD2 (5 bases). This CDR3 region has 14 residues. The V gene lost 0 bases and the J gene lost 0 bases, with 5 bases spanning the gap. Germline V gene sequence: CDR1 SGHRS, CDR2 YFSETQ.